Presented here are 22 T cell receptor beta chains from one specimen sequenced in a study of shared clonotypes between healthy human individuals. TCRdb's table, derived via immunoSEQ multiplex PCR, lists solely in-frame clones and lacks some. The sample carries about 380,000 clones, around 96% recorded once. Specimen: memory CD8+ T cells sorted from blood. Indicated subset: CD45RO+ cells pooled with CCR7-negative TemRA cells. These receptors originate from a man younger than 40 in good health.

The chain combines TRBV7-9 with TRBJ2-5; 10 nucleotides align to TRBD2. After removal of 5 bases from V and 2 bases from J, the junction contained 5 bases not matched to a gene. There are 15 residues in the CDR3. Germline V gives CDR1 SEHNR, CDR2 FQNEAQ (reference sequence). The CDR3 is CASSTGLADQETQYF. In DNA form, the CDR3 reads TGTGCCAGCAGCACAGGACTAGCGGATCAAGAGACCCAGTACTTC.

This sequence joins TRBV5-1 and TRBJ2-7; 8 nucleotides align to TRBD1. V shed 0 bases and J 0 bases; nucleotides not matched to a gene: 5. Germline values: CDR1 SGHRS, CDR2 YFSETQ. The CDR3 loop spans 16 amino acids. The CDR3 spells CASSLGTGIPSYEQYF. CDR3 nucleotides: TGCGCCAGCAGCTTGGGGACAGGGATACCCTCCTACGAGCAGTACTTC.

The chain employs TRBV18 and TRBJ2-7; TRBD2 matches at 7 bases. The germline V gene encodes CDR1 KGHSH and CDR2 LQKENI. V was pared by 4 bases and J by 2 bases, with 5 bases of the junction left unmatched. The CDR3 is 14 residues long. Here the CDR3 reads CASSRLAEAYEQYF. For the CDR3, the DNA is TGTGCCAGCTCACGTCTAGCGGAGGCCTACGAGCAGTACTTC. Variable domain in full (rest from reference TRBV18 and TRBJ2-7): NAGVMQNPRHLVRRRGQEARLRCSPMKGHSHVYWYRQLPEEGLKFMVYLQKENIIDESGMPKERFSAEFPKEGPSILRIQQVVRGDSAAYFCASSRLAEAYEQYFGPGTRLTVT.

The rearrangement links TRBV29-1 to TRBJ1-1, with TRBD1 matching 8 bases. CDR1 SQVTM and CDR2 ANQGSEA come from the germline V gene. The J segment lost 3 bases and the V segment lost 0 bases, leaving 6 bases of the junction unmatched. CDR3 length: 15 residues. The CDR3 reads CSVEDLGTGDTEAFF. The CDR3 bases are TGCAGCGTTGAAGATCTTGGGACAGGAGACACTGAAGCTTTCTTT.

The chain links TRBV7-9 to TRBJ1-2; no firm D call. Looked up from germline, CDR1 is SEHNR and CDR2 is FQNEAQ (reference sequence). Trimming removed 5 bases from V and 8 bases from J, with 12 bases in between. The CDR3 extends over 12 amino acids. CDR3 protein: CASSASVDGYTF. For the CDR3, the DNA is TGTGCCAGCAGCGCTTCGGTCGACGGCTACACCTTC. Full variable domain (rest looked up from reference TRBV7-9 and TRBJ1-2): DTGVSQNPRHKITKRGQNVTFRCDPISEHNRLYWYRQTLGQGPEFLTYFQNEAQLEKSRLLSDRFSAERPKGSFSTLEIQRTEQGDSAMYLCASSASVDGYTFGSGTRLTVV.

This chain links TRBV11-3 with TRBJ2-1; 11 positions agree with TRBD2. Germline CDR1 is SGHNT and CDR2 is YENEEA. This CDR3 has 19 residues. Trimming cost V 5 bases and J 7 bases; bases outside gene matches: 19. The CDR3, as DNA: TGTGCCAGCAGCCTGACGGGCAGGGGGCTAGCGGGAGGAGGGAATGAGCAGTTCTTC. It encodes CASSLTGRGLAGGGNEQFF.

The rearrangement links TRBV6-1 to TRBJ1-2; TRBD1 matches at 10 bases. Losses at the gene ends were 10 bases for V and 4 bases for J; bases not matched to a gene: 9. The CDR3 spans 14 residues. Germline CDR1 and CDR2: MNHNS and SASEGT. The CDR3 bases are TGTGCCACCGGGACAGGGGCTTCTTCCTATGGCTACACCTTC. It codes for CATGTGASSYGYTF.

The chain couples TRBV2 to TRBJ1-6, with 9 bases identical to TRBD1. The CDR3 is 14 residues long. Trimming took 7 bases from V and 7 from J; bases not matched to a gene: 5. Germline V gene lookup returns CDR1 SNHLY and CDR2 FYNNEI. CDR3 amino acids: CASTPGQGNSPLHF. CDR3 in DNA: TGTGCCAGCACCCCGGGACAGGGAAATTCACCCCTCCACTTT.

V is TRBV25-1 and J is TRBJ1-1; 8 bases match TRBD1. V lost 2 bases and J lost 8; bases outside the gene matches: 10. Germline values: CDR1 MGHDK, CDR2 SYGVNS. This CDR3 is built from 15 residues. The CDR3 coding sequence is TGTGCCAGCAGTGAAAGGGGGAGGACAGGGTGGGAAGCTTTCTTT. Residues: CASSERGRTGWEAFF.

The chain has TRBV6-5 and TRBJ1-5; 7 bases are a match to TRBD1. The CDR3 has 14 amino acids. Per germline, CDR1 MNHEY and CDR2 SVGAGI. The junction had 0 bases not matched to a gene; V was cut back by 2 bases and J by 2 bases. DNA of the CDR3: TGTGCCAGCAGTTACACAGGGGGCAATCAGCCCCAGCATTTT. This gives the protein CASSYTGGNQPQHF.

This chain links TRBV6-5 with TRBJ2-5, with 9 bases matching TRBD2. Germline values: CDR1 MNHEY, CDR2 SVGAGI. J was trimmed by 1 base and V by 2 bases; bases with no gene match: 2. The CDR3 extends over 15 amino acids. In DNA, the CDR3 is TGTGCCAGCAGTTACGATAGCGGGAGCCAAGAGACCCAGTACTTC. The encoded protein is CASSYDSGSQETQYF.

This chain connects TRBV9 to TRBJ2-2; a weak D match, TRBD2 (6 bases). The CDR3 is made up of 15 amino acids. Germline CDR1 reads SGDLS; CDR2 reads YYNGEE. The germline V and J ends were trimmed by 4 bases and 1 base, with 11 bases remaining between them. In nucleotides, the CDR3 is TGTGCCAGCAGCTCGGGACTCCGGAACACCGGGGAGCTGTTTTTT. Protein product: CASSSGLRNTGELFF.

The chain is built from TRBV28 and TRBJ2-1; TRBD2 agrees at 9 bases. With V trimmed by 1 base and J by 6 bases, 10 bases remained unmatched. The CDR3 runs 17 residues. Per the germline V gene, CDR1 is MDHEN and CDR2 is SYDVKM. This CDR3 reads CASSLYPPSGRRNEQFF. Written as DNA, the CDR3 is TGTGCCAGCAGTTTATACCCCCCCAGCGGGAGGCGCAATGAGCAGTTCTTC.

The V call is TRBV27, the J call TRBJ2-1, with D possibly being TRBD1 (5 bases). The germline V and J ends were trimmed by 1 base and 6 bases, with 22 bases remaining between them. Germline values: CDR1 MNHEY, CDR2 SMNVEV (reference sequence). This CDR3 is built from 18 residues. The CDR3 here is CASSLFHRRQGRRNEQFF. The DNA of the CDR3 is TGTGCCAGCAGTTTATTCCACCGAAGGCAGGGTCGTCGCAATGAGCAGTTCTTC.

V gene TRBV2 combines with J gene TRBJ2-7; weak D call: TRBD1 (7 bases). The germline gives CDR1 SNHLY, CDR2 FYNNEI. The V gene lost 6 bases and the J gene lost 3 bases, with 27 bases spanning the gap. CDR3 length: 18 amino acids. In DNA, the CDR3 is TGTGCCAGCAGCAGGGACAGAGTTTGGGCGGGAACCTACTACGAGCAGTACTTC. This encodes CASSRDRVWAGTYYEQYF.

The chain joins TRBV7-9 to TRBJ1-1, with a possible D match to TRBD1 (6 bases). The germline gives CDR1 SEHNR, CDR2 FQNEAQ (reference sequence). V was clipped by 5 bases and J by 4 bases, with 11 bases between them. This CDR3 has 13 amino acids. In DNA, the CDR3 is TGTGCCAGCAGCCCACAGGGTTTCACTGAAGCTTTCTTT. The encoded protein is CASSPQGFTEAFF.

The chain carries TRBV11-2 and TRBJ2-1; D ambiguous. CDR3 length: 14 amino acids. Germline loops: CDR1 SGHAT, CDR2 FQNNGV. V shed 1 base and J shed 7 bases, with 11 bases lying between them. CDR3 DNA: TGTGCCAGCAGCTTAGGAGCTTACCCGAATGAGCAGTTCTTC. Translation: CASSLGAYPNEQFF.

The J gene is TRBJ1-5, the V gene TRBV28; D unresolved. Trimming removed 6 bases from V and 0 bases from J, with 21 bases in between. CDR1 is MDHEN and CDR2 is SYDVKM in the germline V gene. The CDR3 has 18 amino acids. The CDR3 nucleotides read TGTGCCAGCAGCCGAACGACGGAAAGGGTCTATAGCAATCAGCCCCAGCATTTT. This gives the protein CASSRTTERVYSNQPQHF. The full variable domain, with the rest looked up from reference TRBV28 and TRBJ1-5, is DVKVTQSSRYLVKRTGEKVFLECVQDMDHENMFWYRQDPGLGLRLIYFSYDVKMKEKGDIPEGYSVSREKKERFSLILESASTNQTSMYLCASSRTTERVYSNQPQHFGDGTRLSIL.

The genes are TRBV29-1 and TRBJ2-3; D gene uncertain. V shed 7 bases and J shed 4 bases, with 6 bases lying between them. The germline V gene encodes CDR1 SQVTM and CDR2 ANQGSEA. The CDR3 consists of 10 residues. DNA of the CDR3: TGCAGCGAACAACCAGATACGCAGTATTTT. This gives the protein CSEQPDTQYF.

The chain is built from TRBV5-1 and TRBJ2-5; 9 bases map to TRBD1. V shed 3 bases and J 9 bases; nucleotides not matched to a gene: 6. In germline, CDR1 is SGHRS, CDR2 YFSETQ. The CDR3 runs to 13 residues. The DNA for the CDR3 is TGCGCCAGCAGCTCGACAGGGGGGGAGGCCCAGTACTTC. Its translation: CASSSTGGEAQYF.

The rearrangement links TRBV27 to TRBJ1-2; 11 nucleotides agree with TRBD1. V was clipped by 6 bases and J by 3 bases; unmatched bases: 9. The CDR3 extends over 16 amino acids. The V gene's germline CDR1 is MNHEY and CDR2 SMNVEV (reference sequence). As DNA, the CDR3 is TGTGCCAGCAGCCGATTGTGGGGACAGGGGGACTATGGCTACACCTTC. Its translation: CASSRLWGQGDYGYTF.

The chain uses TRBV6-6 and TRBJ1-2, with D uncertain. This CDR3 region has 12 residues. Germline CDR1 reads MNHNY; CDR2 reads SVGAGI (reference sequence). Between the trimmed V and J ends, which lost 7 bases and 4 bases, there was a span of 10 bases. The CDR3 region is CASTSTFYGYTF. As DNA, the CDR3 is TGTGCCAGCACTTCTACATTCTATGGCTACACCTTC.